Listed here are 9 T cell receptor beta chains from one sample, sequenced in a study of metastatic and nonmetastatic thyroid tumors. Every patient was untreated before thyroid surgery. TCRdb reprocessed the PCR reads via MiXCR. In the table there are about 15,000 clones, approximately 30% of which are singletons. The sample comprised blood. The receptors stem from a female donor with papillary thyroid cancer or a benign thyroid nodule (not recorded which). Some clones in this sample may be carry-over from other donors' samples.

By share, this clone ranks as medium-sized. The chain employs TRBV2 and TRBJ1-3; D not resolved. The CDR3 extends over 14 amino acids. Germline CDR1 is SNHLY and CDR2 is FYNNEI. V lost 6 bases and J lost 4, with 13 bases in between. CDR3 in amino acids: CASREEEAGNTIYF. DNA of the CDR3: TGTGCCAGCAGGGAGGAGGAGGCGGGAAACACCATATATTTT.

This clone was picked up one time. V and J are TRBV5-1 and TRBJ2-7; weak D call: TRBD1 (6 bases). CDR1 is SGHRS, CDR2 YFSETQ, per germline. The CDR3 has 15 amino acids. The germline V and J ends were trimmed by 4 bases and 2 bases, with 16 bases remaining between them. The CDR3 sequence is CASSRTGTRAYEQYF. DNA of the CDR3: TGCGCCAGCAGCCGTACCGGGACAAGGGCCTACGAGCAGTACTTC.

The CDR3 sequence is CASSLGTEGTQYF. The CDR3 bases are TGTGCCAGCAGCTTAGGGACAGAAGGTACCCAGTACTTC. The chain joins TRBV7-3 to TRBJ2-5, with TRBD1 identical over 7 bases. This CDR3 is built from 13 residues. J gave up 8 bases and V 2 bases, and 5 bases lay outside the gene matches. Germline V gives CDR1 SGHTA, CDR2 FQGTGA.

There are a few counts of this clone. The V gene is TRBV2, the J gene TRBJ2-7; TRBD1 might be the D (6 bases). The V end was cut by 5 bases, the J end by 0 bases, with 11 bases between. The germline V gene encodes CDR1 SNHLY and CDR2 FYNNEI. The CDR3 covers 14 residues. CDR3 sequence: CASSSQGTSYEQYF. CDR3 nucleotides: TGTGCCAGCAGTTCTCAGGGGACCTCCTACGAGCAGTACTTC. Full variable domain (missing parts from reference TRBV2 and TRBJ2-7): EPEVTQTPSHQVTQMGQEVILRCVPISNHLYFYWYRQILGQKVEFLVSFYNNEISEKSEIFDDQFSVERPDGSNFTLKIRSTKLEDSAMYFCASSSQGTSYEQYFGPGTRLTVT.

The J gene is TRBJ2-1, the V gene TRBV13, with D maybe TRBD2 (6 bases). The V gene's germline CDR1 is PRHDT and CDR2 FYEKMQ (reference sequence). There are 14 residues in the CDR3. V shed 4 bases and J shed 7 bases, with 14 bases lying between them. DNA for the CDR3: TGTGCCAGCAGCTCCCGACTAGAATCAAATGAGCAGTTCTTC. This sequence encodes CASSSRLESNEQFF.

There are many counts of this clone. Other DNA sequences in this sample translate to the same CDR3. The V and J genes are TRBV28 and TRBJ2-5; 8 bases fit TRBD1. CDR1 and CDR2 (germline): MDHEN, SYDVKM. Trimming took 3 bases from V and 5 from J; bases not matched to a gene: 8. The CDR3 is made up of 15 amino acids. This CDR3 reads CASSFGTGGVETQYF. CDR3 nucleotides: TGTGCCAGCAGTTTCGGGACAGGCGGGGTGGAGACCCAGTACTTC.

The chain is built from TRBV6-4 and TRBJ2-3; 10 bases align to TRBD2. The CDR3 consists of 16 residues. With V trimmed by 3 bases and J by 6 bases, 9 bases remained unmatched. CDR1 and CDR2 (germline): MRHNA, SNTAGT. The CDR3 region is CASSEAPSGGVDTQYF. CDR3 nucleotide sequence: TGTGCCAGCAGTGAAGCCCCTAGCGGGGGTGTGGATACGCAGTATTTT.

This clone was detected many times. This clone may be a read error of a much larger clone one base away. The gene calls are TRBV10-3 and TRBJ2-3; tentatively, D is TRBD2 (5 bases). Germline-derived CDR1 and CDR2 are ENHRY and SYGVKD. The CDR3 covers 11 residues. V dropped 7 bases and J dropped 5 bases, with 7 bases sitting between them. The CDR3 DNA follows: TGTGCCATCATCCGGGAAGATACGCAGTATTTT. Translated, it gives CAIIREDTQYF.

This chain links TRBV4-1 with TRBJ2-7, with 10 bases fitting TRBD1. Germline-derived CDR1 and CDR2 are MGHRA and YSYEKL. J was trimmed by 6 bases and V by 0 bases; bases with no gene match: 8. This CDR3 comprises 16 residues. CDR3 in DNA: TGCGCCAGCAGCCAAGATCTTGAGACAGGGGGCTTCGAGCAGTACTTC. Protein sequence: CASSQDLETGGFEQYF.